The clone carrying this TCR beta chain was counted only a few times. Its matching antigen is unknown. The entry originates in a study of human T cells and chemical hapten exposure. Whole-study findings and limits: After DPC sensitization, TCRs above 1 in 1000 frequency showed no change.

CDR1 and CDR2 (germline): DFQATT, SNEGSKA (reference sequence). The CDR3 totals 15 residues. The V and J ends lost 0 bases and 1 base respectively, with 12 bases between them. Noted time point: pre-sensitization, week 0. The treatment is: therapeutic diphenylcyclopropenone sensitization with weekly scalp DPC. MiXCR, run by TCRdb on the RACE reads, gives a single entry per CDR3 protein. The sample carries around 380,000 distinct CDR3 sequences, approximately 5.8% recorded once. The sequence came from a woman aged 18 to 35 with alopecia areata. Some clones in this sample may be carry-over from other donors' samples. This material consisted of whole blood, taken in connection with sensitization to the hapten diphenylcyclopropenone (DPC). The chain carries TRBV20-1 and TRBJ1-2, with D unresolved. CDR3 bases: TGCAGTGCTAGAGAGCCACAGACTTTTAACTATGGCTACACCTTC. Protein product: CSAREPQTFNYGYTF.